This T cell receptor (beta chain) derives from a study of blood T cell repertoires in COVID-19. The V gene's germline CDR1 is SGHRS and CDR2 YFSETQ. Trimming at V came to 4 bases and at J to 4 bases, leaving 7 bases not matched to a gene. The CDR3 is made up of 16 amino acids. The protocol was immunoSEQ multiplex PCR, while the TCRdb copy is restricted to in-frame clones and leaves out a portion. The sample lists 400,000 or so clones, around 86% seen once, with around 3% in the top ten. V usage is TRBV5-1 and J usage is TRBJ2-3, with TRBD2 matching 12 bases. The clonotype was recovered from a human donor in a cohort sampled during active COVID-19. Sequenced: peripheral blood. CDR3 sequence: CASSQTSGRIADTQYF. For the CDR3, the DNA is TGCGCCAGCAGCCAAACTAGCGGGAGGATTGCAGATACGCAGTATTTT.